The T cell receptor (beta chain) under discussion was sequenced for a study of blood T cell repertoires in COVID-19. Original processing methods: From reference gene primer amplification, estimates of nucleated cell counts were derived. Data came from immunoSEQ multiplex PCR; TCRdb stores just in-frame clones and leaves some out. V, J and clone size are taken as reported in that table, and D and trimming were inferred from the DNA itself. The sample carries about 300,000 clones, over 75% recorded once. Participants came from 24 US areas, aged roughly 18 to 89 years. Participants reported their clinical history, and cohort assignment relied on those reports. Cohort 3 recovery required two negative PCRs, clearance, or symptom resolution. V trimming: 3 bases; J trimming: 6 bases; junction bases outside the gene matches: 2. The CDR3 extends over 12 amino acids. Germline assignment: CDR1 LNHDA and CDR2 SQIVND (reference sequence).

The sequence came from a man younger than 40 who had recovered from COVID-19. The sample consisted of PBMCs or T cells enriched from blood (not recorded which). V and J are TRBV19 and TRBJ2-7, with TRBD1 matching 7 bases. CDR3 DNA: TGTGCCAGTAGTATGACAGGGAGCGAGCAGTACTTC. Translated, it gives CASSMTGSEQYF.